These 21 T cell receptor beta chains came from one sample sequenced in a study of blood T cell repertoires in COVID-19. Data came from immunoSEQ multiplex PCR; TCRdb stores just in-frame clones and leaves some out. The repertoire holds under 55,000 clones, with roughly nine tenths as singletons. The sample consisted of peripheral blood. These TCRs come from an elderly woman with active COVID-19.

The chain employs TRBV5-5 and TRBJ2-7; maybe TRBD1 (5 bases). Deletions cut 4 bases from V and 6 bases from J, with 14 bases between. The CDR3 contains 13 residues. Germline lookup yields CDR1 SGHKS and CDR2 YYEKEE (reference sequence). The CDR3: CASSLGAQGEQYF. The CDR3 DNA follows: TGTGCCAGCAGCCTAGGGGCCCAAGGCGAGCAGTACTTC. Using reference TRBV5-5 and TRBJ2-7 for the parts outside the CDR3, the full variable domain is DAGVTQSPTHLIKTRGQQVTLRCSPISGHKSVSWYQQVLGQGPQFIFQYYEKEERGRGNFPDRFSARQFPNYSSELNVNALLLGDSALYLCASSLGAQGEQYFGPGTRLTVT.

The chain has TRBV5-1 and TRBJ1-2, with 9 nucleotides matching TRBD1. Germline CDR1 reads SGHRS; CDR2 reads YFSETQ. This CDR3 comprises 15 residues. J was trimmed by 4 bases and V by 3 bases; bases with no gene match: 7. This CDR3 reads CASSWGDRETYGYTF. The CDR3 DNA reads TGCGCCAGCAGCTGGGGGGACAGGGAAACCTATGGCTACACCTTC.

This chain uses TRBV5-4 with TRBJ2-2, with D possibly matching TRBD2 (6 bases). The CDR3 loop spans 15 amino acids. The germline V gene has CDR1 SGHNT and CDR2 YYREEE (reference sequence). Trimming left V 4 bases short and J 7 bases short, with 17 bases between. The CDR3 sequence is CASSPGGARGGELFF. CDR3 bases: TGTGCCAGCAGCCCCGGGGGAGCGCGGGGCGGGGAGCTGTTTTTT. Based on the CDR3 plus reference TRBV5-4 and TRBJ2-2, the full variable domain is ETGVTQSPTHLIKTRGQQVTLRCSSQSGHNTVSWYQQALGQGPQFIFQYYREEENGRGNFPPRFSGLQFPNYSSELNVNALELDDSALYLCASSPGGARGGELFFGEGSRLTVL.

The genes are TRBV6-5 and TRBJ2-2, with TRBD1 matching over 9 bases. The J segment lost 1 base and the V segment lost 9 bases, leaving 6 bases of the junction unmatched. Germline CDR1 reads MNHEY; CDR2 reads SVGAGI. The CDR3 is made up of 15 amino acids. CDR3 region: CASEPGQGNTGELFF. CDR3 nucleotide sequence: TGTGCCAGTGAACCGGGACAGGGGAACACCGGGGAGCTGTTTTTT.

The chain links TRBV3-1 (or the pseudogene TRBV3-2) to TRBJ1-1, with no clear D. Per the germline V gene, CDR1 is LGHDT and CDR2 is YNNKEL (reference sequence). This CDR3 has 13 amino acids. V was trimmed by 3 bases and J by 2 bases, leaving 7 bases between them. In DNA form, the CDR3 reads TGTGCCAGCAGCCAGGGAGGAAACACTGAAGCTTTCTTT. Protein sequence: CASSQGGNTEAFF.

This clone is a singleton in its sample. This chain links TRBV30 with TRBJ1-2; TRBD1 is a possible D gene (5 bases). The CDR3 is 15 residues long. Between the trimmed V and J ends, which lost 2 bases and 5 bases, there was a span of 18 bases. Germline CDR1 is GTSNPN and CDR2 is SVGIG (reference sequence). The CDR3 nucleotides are TGTGCCTGGAGTCTCGGGATGGGGGAGGGTTATGGCTACACCTTC. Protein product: CAWSLGMGEGYGYTF.

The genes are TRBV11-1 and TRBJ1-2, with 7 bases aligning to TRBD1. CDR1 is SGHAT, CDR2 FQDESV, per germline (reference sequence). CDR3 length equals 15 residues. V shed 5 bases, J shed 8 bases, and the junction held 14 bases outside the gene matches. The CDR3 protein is CASSHTGVRVGGYTF. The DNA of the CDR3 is TGTGCCAGCAGCCACACAGGGGTACGGGTTGGAGGCTACACCTTC.

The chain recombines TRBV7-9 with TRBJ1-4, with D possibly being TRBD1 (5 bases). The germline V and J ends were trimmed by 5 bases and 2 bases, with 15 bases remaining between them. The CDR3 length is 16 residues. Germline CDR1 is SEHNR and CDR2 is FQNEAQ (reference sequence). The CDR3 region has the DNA TGTGCCAGCAGCGCCAGGGTTTCGTCGACTAATGAAAAACTGTTTTTT. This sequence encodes CASSARVSSTNEKLFF.

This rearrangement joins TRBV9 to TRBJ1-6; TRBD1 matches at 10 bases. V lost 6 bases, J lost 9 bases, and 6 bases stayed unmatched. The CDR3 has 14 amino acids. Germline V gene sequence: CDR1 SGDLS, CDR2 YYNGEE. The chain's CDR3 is CASTPGQGPSPLHF. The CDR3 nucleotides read TGTGCCAGCACCCCGGGACAGGGGCCTTCACCCCTCCACTTT.

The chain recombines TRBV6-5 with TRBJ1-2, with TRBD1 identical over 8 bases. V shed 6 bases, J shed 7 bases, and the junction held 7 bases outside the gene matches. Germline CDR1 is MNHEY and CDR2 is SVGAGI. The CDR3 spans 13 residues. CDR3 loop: CASSLRGLVGYTF. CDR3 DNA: TGTGCCAGCAGCCTCAGGGGGCTGGTTGGCTACACCTTC.

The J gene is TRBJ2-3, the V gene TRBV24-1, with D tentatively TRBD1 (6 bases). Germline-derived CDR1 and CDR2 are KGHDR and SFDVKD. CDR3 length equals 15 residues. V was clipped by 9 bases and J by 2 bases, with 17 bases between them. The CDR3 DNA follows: TGTGCCACCGGTTCAGGGGAACTACTCACAGATACGCAGTATTTT. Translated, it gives CATGSGELLTDTQYF.

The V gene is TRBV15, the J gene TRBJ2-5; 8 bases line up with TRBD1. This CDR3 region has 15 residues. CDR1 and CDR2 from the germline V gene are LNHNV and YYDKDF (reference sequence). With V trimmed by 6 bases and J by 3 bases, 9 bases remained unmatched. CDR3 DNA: TGTGCCACCAGAAAGAGACAGGGGACAGAAGAGACCCAGTACTTC. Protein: CATRKRQGTEETQYF. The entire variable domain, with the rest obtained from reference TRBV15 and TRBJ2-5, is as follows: DAMVIQNPRYQVTQFGKPVTLSCSQTLNHNVMYWYQQKSSQAPKLLFHYYDKDFNNEADTPDNFQSRRPNTSFCFLDIRSPGLGDTAMYLCATRKRQGTEETQYFGPGTRLLVL.

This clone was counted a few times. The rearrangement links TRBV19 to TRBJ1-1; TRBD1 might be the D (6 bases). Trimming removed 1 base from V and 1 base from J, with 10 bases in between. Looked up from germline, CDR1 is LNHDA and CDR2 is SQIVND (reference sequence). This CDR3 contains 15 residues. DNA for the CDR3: TGTGCCAGTAGTATAGGGACAGCTTGGAACACTGAAGCTTTCTTT. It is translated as CASSIGTAWNTEAFF.

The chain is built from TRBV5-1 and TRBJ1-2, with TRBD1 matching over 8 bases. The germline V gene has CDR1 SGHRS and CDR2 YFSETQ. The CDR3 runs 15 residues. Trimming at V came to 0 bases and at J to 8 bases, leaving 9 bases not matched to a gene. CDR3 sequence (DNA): TGCGCCAGCAGCTTGGGACAGGGGAGAGATGCGGGCTACACCTTC. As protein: CASSLGQGRDAGYTF. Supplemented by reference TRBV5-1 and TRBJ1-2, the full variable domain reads KAGVTQTPRYLIKTRGQQVTLSCSPISGHRSVSWYQQTPGQGLQFLFEYFSETQRNKGNFPGRFSGRQFSNSRSEMNVSTLELGDSALYLCASSLGQGRDAGYTFGSGTRLTVV.

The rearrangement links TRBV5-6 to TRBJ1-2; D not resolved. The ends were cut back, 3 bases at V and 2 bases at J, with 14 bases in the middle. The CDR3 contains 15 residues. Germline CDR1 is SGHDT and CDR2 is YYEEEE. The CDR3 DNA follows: TGTGCCAGCAGCTCGGTTTCCACCCTAAACTATGGCTACACCTTC. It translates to CASSSVSTLNYGYTF. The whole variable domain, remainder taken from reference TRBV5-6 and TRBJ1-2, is DAGVTQSPTHLIKTRGQQVTLRCSPKSGHDTVSWYQQALGQGPQFIFQYYEEEERQRGNFPDRFSGHQFPNYSSELNVNALLLGDSALYLCASSSVSTLNYGYTFGSGTRLTVV.

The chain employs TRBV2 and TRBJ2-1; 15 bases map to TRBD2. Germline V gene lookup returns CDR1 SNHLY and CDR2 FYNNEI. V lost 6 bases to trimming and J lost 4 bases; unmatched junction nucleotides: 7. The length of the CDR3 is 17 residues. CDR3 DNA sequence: TGTGCCAGCAGACGGGGACTAGCGGGGGGCAGGTACAATGAGCAGTTCTTC. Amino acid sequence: CASRRGLAGGRYNEQFF.

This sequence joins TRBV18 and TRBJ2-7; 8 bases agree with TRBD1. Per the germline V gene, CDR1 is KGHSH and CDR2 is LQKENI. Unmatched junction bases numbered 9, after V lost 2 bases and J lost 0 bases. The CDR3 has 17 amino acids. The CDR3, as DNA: TGTGCCAGCTCACCATTCCTCCCGGGACAGGCCTCCTACGAGCAGTACTTC. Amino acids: CASSPFLPGQASYEQYF. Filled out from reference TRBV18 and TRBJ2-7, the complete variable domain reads NAGVMQNPRHLVRRRGQEARLRCSPMKGHSHVYWYRQLPEEGLKFMVYLQKENIIDESGMPKERFSAEFPKEGPSILRIQQVVRGDSAAYFCASSPFLPGQASYEQYFGPGTRLTVT.

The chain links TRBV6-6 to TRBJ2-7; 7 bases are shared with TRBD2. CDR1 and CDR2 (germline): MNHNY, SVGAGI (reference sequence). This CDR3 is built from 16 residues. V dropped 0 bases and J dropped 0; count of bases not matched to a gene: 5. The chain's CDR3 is CASSYSERGSSYEQYF. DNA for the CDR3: TGTGCCAGCAGTTACTCGGAGCGGGGCAGCTCCTACGAGCAGTACTTC.

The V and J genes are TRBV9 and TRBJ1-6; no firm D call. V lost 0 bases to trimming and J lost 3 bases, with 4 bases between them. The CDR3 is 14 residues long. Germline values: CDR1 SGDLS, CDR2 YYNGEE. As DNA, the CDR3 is TGTGCCAGCAGCGTAGGCGACTATAATTCACCCCTCCACTTT. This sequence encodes CASSVGDYNSPLHF. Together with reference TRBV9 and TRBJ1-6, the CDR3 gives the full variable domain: DSGVTQTPKHLITATGQRVTLRCSPRSGDLSVYWYQQSLDQGLQFLIQYYNGEERAKGNILERFSAQQFPDLHSELNLSSLELGDSALYFCASSVGDYNSPLHFGNGTRLTVT.

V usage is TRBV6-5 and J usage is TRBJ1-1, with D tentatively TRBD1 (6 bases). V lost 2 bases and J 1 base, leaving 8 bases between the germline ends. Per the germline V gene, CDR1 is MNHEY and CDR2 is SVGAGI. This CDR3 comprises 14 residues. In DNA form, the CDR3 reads TGTGCCAGCAGTTACGCAGGGGAGAACACTGAAGCTTTCTTT. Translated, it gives CASSYAGENTEAFF.

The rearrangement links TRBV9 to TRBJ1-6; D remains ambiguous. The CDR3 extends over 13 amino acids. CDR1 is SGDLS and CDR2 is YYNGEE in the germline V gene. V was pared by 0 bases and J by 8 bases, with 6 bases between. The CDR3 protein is CASSVATDSPLHF. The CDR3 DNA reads TGTGCCAGCAGCGTAGCTACGGATTCACCCCTCCACTTT.